The 6 T cell receptor beta chains in this list originate from one sample, sequenced in a study of cytotoxic CD8 clonotypes in ibrutinib-treated CLL. The table came from immunoSEQ multiplex PCR; TCRdb's copy has only in-frame clones and leaves some out. Of tens of thousands of clones listed, around 52% are singletons. This material consisted of PBMCs, taken after 12 months of ibrutinib treatment. These receptors were obtained from a human donor with chronic lymphocytic leukemia.

The chain couples TRBV2 to TRBJ1-5; D not certain. This CDR3 has 14 residues. Per the germline V gene, CDR1 is SNHLY and CDR2 is FYNNEI. The V end lost 1 base, the J end lost 3 bases, and 7 bases lay between the germline ends. CDR3 bases: TGTGCCAGCAGTGAAGTTTTTATCAATCAGCCCCAGCATTTT. This gives the protein CASSEVFINQPQHF.

The rearrangement joins TRBV11-2 to TRBJ1-4, with D possibly TRBD1 on 5 matching bases. CDR1 is SGHAT and CDR2 is FQNNGV in the germline V gene. This CDR3 has 15 residues. V lost 4 bases and J lost 2, with 11 bases in between. The chain's CDR3 is CASSSQGTTNEKLFF. As DNA, the CDR3 is TGTGCCAGCAGCTCGCAGGGTACCACTAATGAAAAACTGTTTTTT.

The chain employs TRBV29-1 and TRBJ1-1; maybe TRBD1 (5 bases). This CDR3 comprises 12 residues. From germline, CDR1 is SQVTM and CDR2 ANQGSEA. V lost 6 bases, J lost 5 bases, and 13 bases lay in between. This CDR3 is CSVNGARTEAFF. DNA for the CDR3: TGCAGCGTCAACGGGGCCAGGACTGAAGCTTTCTTT.

The chain combines TRBV5-4 with TRBJ2-3; D uncertain. The CDR3 has 13 residues. With 1 base removed from V and 6 bases from J, the gap between germline ends came to 9 bases. Germline V gene sequence: CDR1 SGHNT, CDR2 YYREEE (reference sequence). The CDR3 protein is CASSLKGPDTQYF. The CDR3 coding sequence is TGTGCCAGCAGCTTGAAAGGGCCGGATACGCAGTATTTT. The variable domain in full, with the rest retrieved from reference TRBV5-4 and TRBJ2-3, is ETGVTQSPTHLIKTRGQQVTLRCSSQSGHNTVSWYQQALGQGPQFIFQYYREEENGRGNFPPRFSGLQFPNYSSELNVNALELDDSALYLCASSLKGPDTQYFGPGTRLTVL.

Only a few counts were recorded for this clone. The chain has TRBV4-1 and TRBJ2-7; unclear D gene. The V end lost 0 bases, the J end lost 9 bases, and 12 bases lay between the germline ends. This CDR3 contains 13 residues. Germline lookup yields CDR1 MGHRA and CDR2 YSYEKL. CDR3 residues: CASSQEIHLTQYV. In nucleotides, the CDR3 is TGCGCCAGCAGCCAAGAGATCCATCTTACGCAGTACGTC.

The rearrangement links TRBV6-6 to TRBJ1-2, with D unclear. CDR3 length: 14 residues. Germline loops: CDR1 MNHNY, CDR2 SVGAGI (reference sequence). The ends were cut back, 5 bases at V and 3 bases at J, with 13 bases in the middle. The CDR3 spells CASSPWTDDYGYTF. In DNA form, the CDR3 reads TGTGCCAGCAGTCCTTGGACGGACGACTATGGCTACACCTTC.